This TCR beta chain is from a study of patients and donors after allogeneic stem cell transplantation. This clonotype was detected once. Deletions cut 5 bases from V and 6 bases from J, with 18 bases between. There are 15 residues in the CDR3. The germline V gene has CDR1 SGHAT and CDR2 FQNNGV. TCRdb called the RT-PCR reads again in MiXCR, with one record for every CDR3 protein. The data show 190,000 or so distinct CDR3 sequences, 38% seen once. Sample: blood, either unsorted or a sorted T cell fraction (not recorded which). The source is a human donor who was either an allogeneic HSCT recipient or a stem cell or donor lymphocyte infusion donor (not recorded which). It is not recorded whose cells these are; they may come from a transplant donor. This chain connects TRBV11-2 to TRBJ2-3; D could derive from TRBD1 or TRBD2 (5 bases each). The CDR3 coding sequence is TGTGCCAGCAGCGGGACGGTCCGTTCGGCCGATACGCAGTATTTT. Amino acid sequence: CASSGTVRSADTQYF. Together with reference TRBV11-2 and TRBJ2-3, the CDR3 gives the full variable domain: EAGVAQSPRYKIIEKRQSVAFWCNPISGHATLYWYQQILGQGPKLLIQFQNNGVVDDSQLPKDRFSAERLKGVDSTLKIQPAKLEDSAVYLCASSGTVRSADTQYFGPGTRLTVL.